A selection of T cell receptor beta chains follows, all from one sample in a study of T cells in tuberculosis. Here immunoSEQ multiplex PCR was the method, and the copy in TCRdb shows in-frame clones only, minus some. There are around 35,000 clones in the sample; roughly 92% occur only once, and roughly 6.4% lies in the top ten. The specimen was PBMCs. Every receptor here comes from a donor between 10 and 35 years old with latent tuberculosis or without tuberculosis infection. Both conserved end residues are part of each CDR3. D genes are given only for firm matches. Size tells how often a clone was seen (once, few, many) or the class of an expanded clone, and some rows leave it out.

d_gene,v_gene,j_gene,abundance,CDR3aa,CDR3nt
TRBD1,TRBV19,TRBJ2-2,-,CASSKGQGVTGELFF,TGTGCCAGTAGTAAGGGACAGGGTGTCACCGGGGAGCTGTTTTTT
-,TRBV4-1,TRBJ1-2,-,CASSQDHVGGRPYGYTF,TGCGCCAGCAGCCAAGATCACGTCGGGGGGAGACCTTATGGCTACACCTTC
-,TRBV7-2,TRBJ2-4,-,CASSLVQGQAKNIQYF,TGTGCCAGCAGCTTAGTTCAGGGTCAGGCCAAAAACATTCAGTACTTC
-,TRBV2,TRBJ1-2,-,CASSETGNYGYTF,TGTGCCAGCAGTGAAACGGGGAACTATGGCTACACCTTC
-,TRBV7-9,TRBJ1-2,once,CASSRMLGDDGYTF,TGTGCCAGCAGCCGAATGTTAGGGGATGACGGCTACACCTTC
TRBD1,TRBV9,TRBJ1-4,-,CASSDGQGTEKLFF,TGTGCCAGCAGCGACGGACAGGGCACGGAAAAACTGTTTTTT
-,TRBV28,TRBJ1-2,-,CASSLYGTLYGYTF,TGTGCCAGCAGTTTATACGGGACTCTCTATGGCTACACCTTC
TRBD1,TRBV6-1,TRBJ1-5,-,CASTGQGLSNQPQHF,TGTGCCAGCACCGGACAGGGGTTAAGCAATCAGCCCCAGCATTTT
-,TRBV29-1,TRBJ1-3,-,CSGGTGSDTIYF,TGCAGCGGCGGGACTGGCTCGGACACCATATATTTT
TRBD1,TRBV5-4,TRBJ1-2,-,CASSLQGAYGYTF,TGTGCCAGCAGCTTACAGGGGGCGTATGGCTACACCTTC
TRBD2,TRBV6-4,TRBJ2-7,-,CASSPRLAGAYEQYF,TGTGCCAGCAGTCCCCGACTAGCGGGGGCCTACGAGCAGTACTTC
-,TRBV6-6,TRBJ1-2,-,CASSYARGRVSYGYTF,TGTGCCAGCAGTTACGCCCGGGGAAGGGTTTCCTATGGCTACACCTTC
-,TRBV27,TRBJ1-1,once,CASSLGPNTEAFF,TGTGCCAGCAGTTTAGGGCCGAACACTGAAGCTTTCTTT
TRBD1,TRBV6-6,TRBJ1-2,-,CASSPDPGGGYTF,TGTGCCAGCAGTCCTGACCCAGGGGGAGGCTACACCTTC
-,TRBV6-5,TRBJ1-4,-,CASSYDSTNEKLFF,TGTGCCAGCAGTTACGACAGTACTAATGAAAAACTGTTTTTT
-,TRBV18,TRBJ1-2,once,CASSISGEDNGYTF,TGTGCCAGCTCAATTTCCGGGGAGGACAATGGCTACACCTTC
TRBD2,TRBV9,TRBJ2-2,-,CASSGGQGQLAGGPGELFF,TGTGCCAGCAGCGGCGGACAGGGGCAACTAGCGGGGGGTCCCGGGGAGCTGTTTTTT
TRBD1,TRBV4-3,TRBJ2-7,-,CASGPGQGREQYF,TGCGCCAGCGGTCCAGGACAGGGAAGAGAGCAGTACTTC
-,TRBV19,TRBJ1-2,-,CASSPDRLGGYTF,TGTGCCAGTAGTCCCGACCGTCTCGGGGGCTACACCTTC
-,TRBV7-2,TRBJ1-1,-,CASSLWSANTEAFF,TGTGCCAGCAGCTTATGGAGCGCGAACACTGAAGCTTTCTTT
TRBD2,TRBV29-1,TRBJ2-1,-,CSVAPRGTSVNEQFF,TGCAGCGTCGCCCCACGGGGGACTAGCGTCAATGAGCAGTTCTTC
-,TRBV30,TRBJ1-4,-,CAGEHLGQNEKLFF,TGTGCCGGCGAGCACCTAGGACAAAATGAAAAACTGTTTTTT
-,TRBV19,TRBJ1-1,once,CASSIGQSNTEAFF,TGTGCCAGTAGTATAGGGCAATCGAACACTGAAGCTTTCTTT
-,TRBV21-1,TRBJ2-1,-,CASSKGGEGQFF,TGTGCCAGCAGCAAAGGGGGGGAAGGGCAGTTCTTC
-,TRBV27,TRBJ2-2,-,CASSPLGTADTGELFF,TGTGCCAGCAGTCCCCTAGGTACTGCGGACACCGGGGAGCTGTTTTTT
TRBD1,TRBV14,TRBJ2-7,-,CASSRAGTGLSYEQYF,TGTGCCAGCAGCCGGGCCGGGACAGGGTTGTCCTACGAGCAGTACTTC
-,TRBV15,TRBJ2-7,-,CATSTRQTFYEQYF,TGTGCCACCAGCACCAGACAGACCTTCTACGAGCAGTACTTC
TRBD2,TRBV5-1,TRBJ2-7,-,CASSPGGGLYEQYF,TGCGCCAGCAGCCCGGGCGGGGGGCTCTACGAGCAGTACTTC
TRBD1,TRBV29-1,TRBJ1-1,-,CSVDRDRNTEAFF,TGCAGCGTGGACCGGGACAGGAACACTGAAGCTTTCTTT
-,TRBV30,TRBJ2-2,-,CAWRGREAGELFF,TGTGCCTGGAGGGGCAGGGAGGCCGGGGAGCTGTTTTTT
-,TRBV30,TRBJ1-1,-,CAWSVESNTEAFF,TGTGCCTGGAGTGTAGAGTCGAACACTGAAGCTTTCTTT
TRBD2,TRBV2,TRBJ2-7,-,CASMGTSSYEQYF,TGTGCCAGCATGGGGACTAGCAGTTACGAGCAGTACTTC
-,TRBV27,TRBJ2-7,-,CASTTTGAGPEQYF,TGTGCCAGCACAACCACAGGGGCGGGACCCGAGCAGTACTTC
-,TRBV6-4,TRBJ2-3,once,CASSDWPITDTQYF,TGTGCCAGCTCTGACTGGCCCATCACAGATACGCAGTATTTT
TRBD1,TRBV29-1,TRBJ2-7,-,CSGALGSGGTNEQYF,TGCAGCGGTGCCCTAGGGTCAGGGGGTACGAACGAGCAGTACTTC
TRBD1,TRBV9,TRBJ1-1,-,CASSGTGTGYHTEAFF,TGTGCCAGCAGCGGCACCGGGACAGGGTATCACACTGAAGCTTTCTTT
TRBD1,TRBV25-1,TRBJ2-7,once,CASSKGADPSYEQYF,TGTGCCAGCAGTAAGGGGGCAGATCCTTCCTACGAGCAGTACTTC
TRBD1,TRBV19,TRBJ2-2,-,CASSTPGGANTGELFF,TGTGCCAGTAGTACCCCAGGGGGTGCGAACACCGGGGAGCTGTTTTTT
-,TRBV7-2,TRBJ1-3,-,CASSLPGSGNTIYF,TGTGCCAGCAGCTTACCGGGGTCGGGAAACACCATATATTTT
TRBD1,TRBV11-2,TRBJ1-1,once,CASSLTLGTGGTEAFF,TGTGCCAGCAGCTTAACGTTGGGGACAGGGGGTACTGAAGCTTTCTTT
-,TRBV10-2,TRBJ1-5,-,CASSESPAGDQPQHF,TGCGCCAGCAGTGAGTCCCCCGCGGGGGATCAGCCCCAGCATTTT
TRBD1,TRBV4-1,TRBJ2-3,-,CASSPQQGADTQYF,TGCGCCAGCAGCCCACAACAGGGGGCAGATACGCAGTATTTT
TRBD1,TRBV2,TRBJ1-1,-,CASSAIHSGGRGTEAFF,TGTGCCAGCAGTGCCATCCACTCAGGGGGTAGGGGCACTGAAGCTTTCTTT
TRBD1,TRBV30,TRBJ1-2,-,CAWRAPDRDSRGYTF,TGTGCCTGGAGGGCCCCGGACAGGGATTCGCGGGGCTACACCTTC
TRBD1,TRBV27,TRBJ2-7,few,CASSASGTGYEQYF,TGTGCCAGCAGTGCATCCGGGACAGGCTACGAGCAGTACTTC
-,TRBV29-1,TRBJ2-1,-,CSTGQIYNEQFF,TGCAGTACAGGCCAGATATACAATGAGCAGTTCTTC
TRBD1,TRBV5-3,TRBJ2-7,few,CARSLVGQEDYEQYF,TGTGCCAGAAGCTTGGTCGGACAGGAGGACTACGAGCAGTACTTC
-,TRBV28,TRBJ1-6,-,CASSPPRGGHSPLHF,TGTGCCAGCAGTCCCCCCAGAGGGGGACATTCACCCCTCCACTTT